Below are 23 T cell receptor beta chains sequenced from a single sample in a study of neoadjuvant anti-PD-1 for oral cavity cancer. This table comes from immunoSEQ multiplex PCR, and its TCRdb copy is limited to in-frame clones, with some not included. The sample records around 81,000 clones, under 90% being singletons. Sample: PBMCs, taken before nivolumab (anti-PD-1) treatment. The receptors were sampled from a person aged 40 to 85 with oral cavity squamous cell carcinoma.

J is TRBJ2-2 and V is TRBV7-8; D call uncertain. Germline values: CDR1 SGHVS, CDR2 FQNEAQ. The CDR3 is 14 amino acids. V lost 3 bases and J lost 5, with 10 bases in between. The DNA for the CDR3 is TGTGCCAGCAGCTTTTCAAGATTAACCGGGGAGCTGTTTTTT. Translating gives CASSFSRLTGELFF.

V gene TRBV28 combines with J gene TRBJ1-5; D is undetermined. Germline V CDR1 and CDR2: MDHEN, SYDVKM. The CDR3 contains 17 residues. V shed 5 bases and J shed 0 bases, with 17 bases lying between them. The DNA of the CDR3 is TGTGCCAGCAGTCCCCCATCGGTCAGGAATAGCAATCAGCCCCAGCATTTT. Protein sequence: CASSPPSVRNSNQPQHF.

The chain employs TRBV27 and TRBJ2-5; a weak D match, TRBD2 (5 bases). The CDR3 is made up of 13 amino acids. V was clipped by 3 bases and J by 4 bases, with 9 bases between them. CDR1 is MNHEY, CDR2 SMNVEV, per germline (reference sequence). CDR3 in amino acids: CASSFGLSETQYF. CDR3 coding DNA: TGTGCCAGCAGTTTTGGACTCTCAGAGACCCAGTACTTC.

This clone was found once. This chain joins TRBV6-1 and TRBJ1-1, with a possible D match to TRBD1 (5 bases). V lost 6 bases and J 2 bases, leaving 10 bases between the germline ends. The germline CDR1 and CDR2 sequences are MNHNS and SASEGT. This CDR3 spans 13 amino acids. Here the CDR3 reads CASRTTENTEAFF. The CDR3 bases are TGTGCCAGCAGGACGACAGAAAACACTGAAGCTTTCTTT.

The CDR3 reads CAINGQGTDTQYF. The CDR3 bases are TGTGCCATCAACGGTCAGGGGACAGATACGCAGTATTTT. This chain connects TRBV2 to TRBJ2-3; perhaps TRBD1 as D (6 bases). The CDR3 is made up of 13 amino acids. Germline loops: CDR1 SNHLY, CDR2 FYNNEI. With 10 bases removed from V and 3 bases from J, the gap between germline ends came to 14 bases.

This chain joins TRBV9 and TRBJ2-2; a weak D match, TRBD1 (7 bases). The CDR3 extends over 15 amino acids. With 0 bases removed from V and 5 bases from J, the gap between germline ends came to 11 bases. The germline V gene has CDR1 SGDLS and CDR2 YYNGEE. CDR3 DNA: TGTGCCAGCAGCGTAGTGGCAGGGGGGACCGGGGAGCTGTTTTTT. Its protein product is CASSVVAGGTGELFF.

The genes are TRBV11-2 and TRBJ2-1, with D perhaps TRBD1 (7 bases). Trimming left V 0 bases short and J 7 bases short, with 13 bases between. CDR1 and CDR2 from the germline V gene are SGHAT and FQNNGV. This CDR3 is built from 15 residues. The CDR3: CASSLDLQGRNEQFF. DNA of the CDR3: TGTGCCAGCAGCTTAGACCTACAGGGGAGGAATGAGCAGTTCTTC.

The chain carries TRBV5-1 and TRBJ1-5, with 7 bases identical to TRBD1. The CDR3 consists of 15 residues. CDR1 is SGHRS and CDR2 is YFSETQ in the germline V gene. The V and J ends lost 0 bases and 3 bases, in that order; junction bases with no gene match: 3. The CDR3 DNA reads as TGCGCCAGCAGCTTGGGCCAGGGGGTCAATCAGCCCCAGCATTTT. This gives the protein CASSLGQGVNQPQHF.

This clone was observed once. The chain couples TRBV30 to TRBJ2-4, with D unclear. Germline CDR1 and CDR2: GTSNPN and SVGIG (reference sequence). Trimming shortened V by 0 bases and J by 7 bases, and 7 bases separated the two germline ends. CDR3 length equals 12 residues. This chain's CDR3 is CAWSVRDNIQYF. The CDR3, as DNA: TGTGCCTGGAGTGTCCGAGACAACATTCAGTACTTC. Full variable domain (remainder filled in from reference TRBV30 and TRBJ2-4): SQTIHQWPATLVQPVGSPLSLECTVEGTSNPNLYWYRQAAGRGLQLLFYSVGIGQISSEVPQNLSASRPQDRQFILSSKKLLLSDSGFYLCAWSVRDNIQYFGAGTRLSVL.

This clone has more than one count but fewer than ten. CDR3 in amino acids: CASAERANTQYF. DNA for the CDR3: TGTGCCAGCGCTGAGAGAGCTAATACGCAGTATTTT. V usage is TRBV6-1 and J usage is TRBJ2-3; D is uncertain. Per the germline V gene, CDR1 is MNHNS and CDR2 is SASEGT. The CDR3 spans 12 residues. V was cut by 8 bases and J by 7 bases, with 13 bases left in between.

The CDR3 DNA is TGCGCCAGCAGCTCCTGGACTAGCGGGAGTTACGAGCAGTACTTC. Translating it yields CASSSWTSGSYEQYF. The chain employs TRBV5-1 and TRBJ2-7, with 13 bases aligning to TRBD2. The J segment lost 4 bases and the V segment lost 3 bases, leaving 4 bases of the junction unmatched. Germline CDR1 is SGHRS and CDR2 is YFSETQ. The CDR3 runs to 15 residues.

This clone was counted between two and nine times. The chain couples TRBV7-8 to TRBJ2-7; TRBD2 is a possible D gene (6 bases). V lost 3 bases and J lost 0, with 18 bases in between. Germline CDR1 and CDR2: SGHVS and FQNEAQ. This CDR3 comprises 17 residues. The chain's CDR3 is CASSLGSAGISSYEQYF. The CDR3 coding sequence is TGTGCCAGCAGCTTGGGGTCGGCGGGGATTAGCTCCTACGAGCAGTACTTC.

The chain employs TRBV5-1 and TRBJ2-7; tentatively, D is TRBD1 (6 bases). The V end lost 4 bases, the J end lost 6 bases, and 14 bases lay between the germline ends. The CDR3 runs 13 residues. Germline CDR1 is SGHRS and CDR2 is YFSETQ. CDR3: CASSGGNRVEQYF. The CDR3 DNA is TGCGCCAGCAGCGGGGGTAACAGGGTCGAGCAGTACTTC.

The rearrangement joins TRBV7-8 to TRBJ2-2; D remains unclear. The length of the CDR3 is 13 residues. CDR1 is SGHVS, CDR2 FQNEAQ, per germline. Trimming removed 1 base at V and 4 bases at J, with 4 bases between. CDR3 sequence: CASSLGPTGELFF. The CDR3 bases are TGTGCCAGCAGCTTAGGCCCCACCGGGGAGCTGTTTTTT.

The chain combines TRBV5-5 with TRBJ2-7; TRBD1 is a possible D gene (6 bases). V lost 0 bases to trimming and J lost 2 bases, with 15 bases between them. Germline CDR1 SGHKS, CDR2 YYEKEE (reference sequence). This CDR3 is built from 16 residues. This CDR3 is CASSLGPDRGTYEQYF. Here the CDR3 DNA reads TGTGCCAGCAGCTTGGGTCCGGACAGAGGGACCTACGAGCAGTACTTC. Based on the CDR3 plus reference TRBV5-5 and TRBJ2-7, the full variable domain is DAGVTQSPTHLIKTRGQQVTLRCSPISGHKSVSWYQQVLGQGPQFIFQYYEKEERGRGNFPDRFSARQFPNYSSELNVNALLLGDSALYLCASSLGPDRGTYEQYFGPGTRLTVT.

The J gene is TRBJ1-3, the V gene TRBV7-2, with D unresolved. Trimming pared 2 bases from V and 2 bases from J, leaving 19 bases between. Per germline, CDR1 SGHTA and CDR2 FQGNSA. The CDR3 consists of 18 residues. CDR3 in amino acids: CASSLTRAGPRAGNTIYF. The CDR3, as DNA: TGTGCCAGCAGCTTAACGAGGGCAGGACCCCGTGCTGGAAACACCATATATTTT.

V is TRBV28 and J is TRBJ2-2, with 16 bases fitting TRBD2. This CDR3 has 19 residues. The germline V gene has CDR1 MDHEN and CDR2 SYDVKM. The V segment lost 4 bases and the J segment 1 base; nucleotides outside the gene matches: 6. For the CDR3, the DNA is TGTGCCAGCAGTTCGGGGACTAGCGGGAGGGCCGGGAACACCGGGGAGCTGTTTTTT. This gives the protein CASSSGTSGRAGNTGELFF.

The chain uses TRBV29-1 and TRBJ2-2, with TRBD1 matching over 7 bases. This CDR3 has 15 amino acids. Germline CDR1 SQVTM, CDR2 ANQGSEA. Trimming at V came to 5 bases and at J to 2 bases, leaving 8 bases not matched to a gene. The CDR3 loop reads CSVIPGQLNTGELFF. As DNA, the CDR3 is TGCAGCGTTATACCGGGACAGCTAAACACCGGGGAGCTGTTTTTT.

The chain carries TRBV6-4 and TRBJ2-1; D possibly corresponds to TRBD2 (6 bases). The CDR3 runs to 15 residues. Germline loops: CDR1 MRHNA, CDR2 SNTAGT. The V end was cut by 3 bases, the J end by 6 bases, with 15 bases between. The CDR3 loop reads CASSELVGTSNEQFF. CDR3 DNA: TGTGCCAGCAGTGAGTTGGTAGGGACTTCCAATGAGCAGTTCTTC.

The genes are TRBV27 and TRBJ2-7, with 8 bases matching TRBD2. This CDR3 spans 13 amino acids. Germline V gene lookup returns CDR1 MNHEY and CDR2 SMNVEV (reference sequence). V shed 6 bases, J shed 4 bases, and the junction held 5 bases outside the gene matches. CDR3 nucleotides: TGTGCCAGCAGCGGGAGGGCCCGTTACGAGCAGTACTTC. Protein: CASSGRARYEQYF.

CDR3 residues: CASRIRGRSSYEQYF. The CDR3 bases are TGTGCCAGCAGGATAAGAGGCCGTAGCTCCTACGAGCAGTACTTC. This chain connects TRBV6-6 to TRBJ2-7; no firm D call. V was trimmed by 6 bases and J by 0 bases, leaving 15 bases between them. The CDR3 sequence is 15 residues long. Germline values: CDR1 MNHNY, CDR2 SVGAGI (reference sequence).

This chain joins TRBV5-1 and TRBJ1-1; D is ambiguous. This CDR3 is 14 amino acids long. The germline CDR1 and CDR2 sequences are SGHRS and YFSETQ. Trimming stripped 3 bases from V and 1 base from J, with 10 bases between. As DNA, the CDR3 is TGCGCCAGCAGCTCGAGGAGTCAGAACACTGAAGCTTTCTTT. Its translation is CASSSRSQNTEAFF.

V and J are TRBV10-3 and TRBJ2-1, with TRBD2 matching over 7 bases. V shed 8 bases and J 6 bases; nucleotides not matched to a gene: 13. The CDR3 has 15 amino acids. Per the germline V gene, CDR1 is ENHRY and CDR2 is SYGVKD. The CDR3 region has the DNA TGTGCCATCTGGAGGGAGGGCCTTCAAAGCAATGAGCAGTTCTTC. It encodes CAIWREGLQSNEQFF.